A selection of T cell receptor beta chains follows, all from one sample in a study of CD8 T cells in ankylosing spondylitis. One entry per CDR3 protein, called by TCRdb with MiXCR from the 5' RACE reads. This table holds 300,000 to 400,000 distinct CDR3 sequences, approximately 15% found once. The sample consisted of blood, either unsorted or a sorted T cell fraction (not recorded which). The receptors stem from a male donor with ankylosing spondylitis or in good health (not recorded which). Each CDR3 is given with its conserved first and last residue. Fields, in order: V gene, D gene, clone size, CDR3 length, J gene, CDR3 protein, CDR3 DNA. The D gene is left open where the match is weak. Clone size is not always given. Where it is, it says once, few, many or a class for expanded clones.

>TRBV12-3/TRBV12-4|-|many|15|TRBJ1-2
CASRPGQTESYGYTF
TGTGCCAGCAGACCAGGACAGACCGAATCCTATGGCTACACCTTC
>TRBV7-2|-|once|13|TRBJ2-5
CASKRGNQETQYF
TGTGCCAGCAAACGGGGGAACCAAGAGACCCAGTACTTC
>TRBV12-3/TRBV12-4|TRBD1|-|14|TRBJ2-5
CASSLGDRRETQYF
TGTGCCAGCAGTTTAGGGGACAGACGGGAGACCCAGTACTTC
>TRBV5-1|-|-|14|TRBJ2-2
CASSTPAGTGELFF
TGCGCCAGCAGCACCCCTGCAGGGACCGGGGAGCTGTTTTTT
>TRBV12-3/TRBV12-4|-|few|16|TRBJ2-7
CASSSIPGGDLYEQYF
TGTGCCAGCAGTTCAATCCCAGGAGGGGATCTCTACGAGCAGTACTTC
>TRBV25-1|-|few|14|TRBJ2-1
CASSDWTSYNEQFF
TGTGCCAGCAGTGACTGGACCAGCTACAATGAGCAGTTCTTC
>TRBV5-1|-|few|16|TRBJ1-1
CASSLVARGPNTEAFF
TGCGCCAGCAGCTTGGTTGCCAGGGGACCGAACACTGAAGCTTTCTTT
>TRBV5-1|-|many|15|TRBJ2-5
CASSLGPSDQETQYF
TGCGCCAGCAGCTTGGGGCCTAGCGACCAAGAGACCCAGTACTTC
>TRBV5-1|TRBD1|-|15|TRBJ2-2
CASREQGAGAGELFF
TGCGCCAGCAGAGAACAGGGGGCTGGGGCCGGGGAGCTGTTTTTT
>TRBV11-2|-|-|14|TRBJ2-7
CASSPAPGRYEQYF
TGTGCCAGCAGCCCAGCCCCGGGCCGCTACGAGCAGTACTTC
>TRBV5-1|TRBD1|-|16|TRBJ1-1
CASSLNGQGLNTEAFF
TGCGCCAGCAGCCTAAACGGACAGGGCCTGAACACTGAAGCTTTCTTT
>TRBV4-2|TRBD2|-|15|TRBJ2-3
CASSLSTSGGDTQYF
TGTGCCAGCAGCCTTTCGACTAGCGGGGGAGATACGCAGTATTTT
>TRBV29-1|-|few|15|TRBJ2-1
CSVEVWSSSYNEQFF
TGCAGCGTTGAGGTTTGGTCTAGTTCCTACAATGAGCAGTTCTTC
>TRBV29-1|TRBD1|-|14|TRBJ2-6
CSIQNRGGANVLTF
TGCAGCATCCAAAACAGGGGTGGGGCCAACGTCCTGACTTTC
>TRBV5-1|TRBD1|many|14|TRBJ1-1
CASSRQGPNTEAFF
TGCGCCAGCAGCCGACAGGGGCCGAACACTGAAGCTTTCTTT
>TRBV5-1|-|many|15|TRBJ2-2
CASSLWGINTGELFF
TGCGCCAGCAGCCTCTGGGGGATCAACACCGGGGAGCTGTTTTTT
>TRBV7-2|TRBD1|few|15|TRBJ1-2
CASSLAGQGVGGYTF
TGTGCCAGCAGCTTAGCCGGCCAGGGGGTAGGGGGCTACACCTTC
>TRBV12-3/TRBV12-4|TRBD1|few|13|TRBJ2-5
CASSPGQVETQYF
TGTGCCAGCAGCCCCGGACAGGTAGAGACCCAGTACTTC
>TRBV20-1|TRBD2|-|15|TRBJ2-1
CSAPYPGLAVNEQFF
TGCAGTGCTCCATATCCGGGACTAGCGGTGAATGAGCAGTTCTTC
>TRBV12-3/TRBV12-4|-|-|13|TRBJ2-1
CASSRYPFDEQFF
TGTGCCAGCAGTAGATACCCCTTCGATGAGCAGTTCTTC
>TRBV21-1|-|few|14|TRBJ1-2
CASGFSEGKSGYTF
TGTGCCAGCGGCTTTTCAGAGGGGAAAAGCGGCTACACCTTC
>TRBV6-1|-|-|13|TRBJ1-1
CASCEARHTEAFF
TGTGCCAGCTGTGAAGCCCGGCACACTGAAGCTTTCTTT
>TRBV20-1|TRBD2|once|17|TRBJ2-1
CSARVSLTSGRRNEQFF
TGCAGTGCTAGAGTCTCCCTGACTAGCGGGAGACGTAATGAGCAGTTCTTC
>TRBV5-1|TRBD2|few|18|TRBJ2-5
CASSSGTSGGLRGETQYF
TGCGCCAGCAGCTCCGGGACTAGCGGGGGACTGCGGGGAGAGACCCAGTACTTC
>TRBV12-3/TRBV12-4|-|-|15|TRBJ1-2
CASSPPRGSHYGYTF
TGTGCCAGCAGTCCCCCCAGGGGCAGTCACTATGGCTACACCTTC
>TRBV7-2|-|few|17|TRBJ2-3
CASSPTTGTWGPDTQYF
TGTGCCAGCAGCCCGACGACCGGGACTTGGGGCCCAGATACGCAGTATTTT